This T cell receptor beta chain was sequenced in a study of T cells in Graves' hyperthyroidism and ophthalmopathy. Regions amplified from RNA transcripts were the TCR beta CDR3 regions. A set of HTBI primers served as the primers for a first-round RT-PCR of the TCR CDR3. Using its own MiXCR run on the multiplex PCR reads, TCRdb lists one record per CDR3 protein. The profile shows about 340,000 distinct CDR3 sequences, around 20% of them singletons. This clonotype was detected ten times or more. Its specificity is not known. Points from the study as a whole: Clonotypes that were expanded in thyroid above 0.001 mostly appeared in blood too.

The specimen was blood. The receptor's source is a woman aged 50 to 60 with Graves' hyperthyroidism.

The CDR3 region is CASSFNGQGDNEQFF. CDR3 nucleotide sequence: TGTGCCAGCAGCTTTAACGGACAGGGGGACAATGAGCAGTTCTTC. This chain uses TRBV11-3 with TRBJ2-1, with TRBD1 matching over 10 bases. V dropped 3 bases and J dropped 5; count of bases not matched to a gene: 4. This CDR3 comprises 15 residues. Germline CDR1 is SGHNT and CDR2 is YENEEA.